The clone carrying this TCR beta chain was counted a few times. Its antigen is unidentified. These data belong to a study of T cell responses to AZD1222 COVID-19 vaccine. Whole-study findings and limits: White British ancestry dominated among donors, who included more females, and clonal diversity was possibly underestimated. Following two doses of AZD1222, Spike-specific TCR breadth and depth rose. The study sampled repertoires only after the peak T cell response. Nearly half of spike-specific TCRs reportedly go after variant regions that carry no mutations.

TCRdb keeps only in-frame clones here, not all; method: immunoSEQ multiplex PCR. The data show about 150,000 clones, approximately 90% seen once. The V gene end was trimmed by 1 base and the J gene end by 5 bases; junction bases not matched to a gene: 10. CDR1 and CDR2 (germline): LNHNV, YYDKDF (reference sequence). CDR3 length: 16 residues. The V gene is TRBV15, the J gene TRBJ2-7; 8 bases map to TRBD1. The sequences come from peripheral blood, collected after recovery from COVID-19. The source is an adult who had recovered from COVID-19. This CDR3 is CATSRGRTGNKHEQYF. CDR3 coding DNA: TGTGCCACCAGCAGAGGACGGACAGGGAACAAACACGAGCAGTACTTC.